These 9 T cell receptor beta chains were all obtained from the same sample, sequenced in a study of T-cell reconstitution after alpha-beta-depleted transplantation in children. Unique molecular identifiers tagged the TCRbeta library. TCRdb analysed the PCR reads with MiXCR anew, one entry per CDR3 protein. The sample holds around 240,000 distinct CDR3 sequences, around 7.5% seen once. The specimen was PBMCs, mostly from graft donor cells, collected 180 days after TCRalphabeta/CD19-depleted stem cell transplant. The receptors come from a male patient between 5 and 17 years old who had a stem cell transplant for acute lymphoblastic leukemia, so the T cells may come from the graft donor.

This chain uses TRBV18 with TRBJ2-1; TRBD2 matches 12 bases. The ends lost 3 bases at V and 7 bases at J; junction bases unmatched: 7. This CDR3 contains 16 residues. Per the germline V gene, CDR1 is KGHSH and CDR2 is LQKENI. The CDR3 loop reads CASSPLLAGGPNEQFF. CDR3 bases: TGTGCCAGCTCACCTCTTCTAGCGGGAGGGCCGAATGAGCAGTTCTTC.

This clonotype was counted ten times or more. The chain recombines TRBV4-3 with TRBJ1-3; 8 bases match TRBD1. Trimming at V came to 1 base and at J to 4 bases, leaving 3 bases not matched to a gene. The CDR3 sequence is 15 residues long. Germline CDR1 and CDR2: LGHNA and YSLEER. As DNA, the CDR3 is TGCGCCAGCAGCCAAGGCAGGGGGCTCGGAAACACCATATATTTT. Its protein is CASSQGRGLGNTIYF.

This clonotype was detected many times. The chain employs TRBV7-6 and TRBJ2-3; the D gene is possibly TRBD2 (5 bases). The CDR3 length is 12 residues. Deletions cut 3 bases from V and 6 bases from J, with 7 bases between. The germline CDR1 and CDR2 sequences are SGHVS and FNYEAQ. The CDR3 sequence: CASSLGDDTQYF. The CDR3 DNA follows: TGTGCCAGCAGCTTGGGAGACGATACGCAGTATTTT.

The chain combines TRBV23-1 with TRBJ2-5; 7 nucleotides agree with TRBD1. TRBV23-1 is designated an ORF whose function remains uncertain. The CDR3 runs to 18 residues. J lost 1 base, V lost 2 bases, and 13 bases had no gene match. The CDR3 DNA sequence: TGCGCCAGCAGTCAAGTGACAGGGCCGTCTCTCGTCCAAGAGACCCAGTACTTC. This translates into CASSQVTGPSLVQETQYF.

This clonotype was seen repeatedly, ten times or more. The rearrangement links TRBV28 to TRBJ2-4, with D perhaps given as TRBD1 or TRBD2 (5 bases each). The CDR3 has 15 amino acids. Trimming stripped 7 bases from V and 1 base from J, with 14 bases between. Germline values: CDR1 MDHEN, CDR2 SYDVKM. The CDR3 DNA follows: TGTGCCAGCACCGCTGGGGGAGTTGCCAAAAACATTCAGTACTTC. Its protein is CASTAGGVAKNIQYF.

With regard to this clonotype: A much larger clone sits a single nucleotide away, making a read error possible. The V gene is TRBV3-1, the J gene TRBJ2-1; TRBD1 agrees at 10 bases. Germline V gives CDR1 LGHDT, CDR2 YNNKEL (reference sequence). With 8 bases clipped from V and 8 bases from J, the junction kept 12 bases outside the gene matches. This CDR3 spans 15 amino acids. In nucleotides, the CDR3 is TGTGCCAGCTCTCCTACCGGGACAGGGGAGGATGAGCAGTTCTTC. Protein product: CASSPTGTGEDEQFF.

Many counts were recorded for this clonotype. The V call is TRBV29-1, the J call TRBJ2-1, with 8 bases lining up with TRBD2. The V segment lost 4 bases and the J segment 2 bases; nucleotides outside the gene matches: 10. The CDR3 runs to 16 residues. Germline lookup yields CDR1 SQVTM and CDR2 ANQGSEA. CDR3 sequence (DNA): TGCAGCGTTGGAAGCAACGGGAGGGCCCCCTACAATGAGCAGTTCTTC. Protein: CSVGSNGRAPYNEQFF.

This clonotype has a count of ten or more. The chain employs TRBV6-5 and TRBJ1-5; TRBD1 matches at 7 bases. Germline loops: CDR1 MNHEY, CDR2 SVGAGI. V gave up 5 bases and J gave up 4 bases; unmatched junction bases: 5. This CDR3 is 14 amino acids long. CDR3 bases: TGTGCCAGCAGTCACCGGGACAGTAATCAGCCCCAGCATTTT. This sequence encodes CASSHRDSNQPQHF.

This clonotype was counted many times. V gene TRBV4-1 combines with J gene TRBJ1-4; TRBD1 matches 7 bases. The CDR3 is 18 amino acids. Looked up from germline, CDR1 is MGHRA and CDR2 is YSYEKL. V was pared by 1 base and J by 0 bases, with 8 bases of the junction left unmatched. CDR3 coding DNA: TGCGCCAGCAGCCAAGGACCAGGGGGAACATCAACTAATGAAAAACTGTTTTTT. This translates into CASSQGPGGTSTNEKLFF.